These 11 T cell receptor beta chains share one sample of origin, sequenced in a study of graft-versus-host responses after intestinal transplantation. These receptors' targets are unknown. Produced via immunoSEQ multiplex PCR; TCRdb's table is partial and in-frame only. This sample yields roughly 120,000 clones, of which 95% are seen a single time; roughly 3.5% belongs to the top ten. Source: unstimulated CD8+ T cells sorted from spleen or lymph node cells, taken before intestinal transplant. These receptor sequences come from a human donor who received an intestinal transplant.

This rearrangement joins TRBV5-4 to TRBJ2-7; 10 bases are shared with TRBD2. This CDR3 has 16 residues. CDR1 is SGHNT and CDR2 is YYREEE in the germline V gene (reference sequence). V was clipped by 3 bases and J by 3 bases; unmatched bases: 9. In DNA form, the CDR3 reads TGTGCCAGCAGCTCCGCATCCCTAGCGGGGGTCTACGAGCAGTACTTC. It translates to CASSSASLAGVYEQYF.

The J gene is TRBJ2-1, the V gene TRBV27; 10 nucleotides line up with TRBD2. The CDR3 extends over 14 amino acids. Germline V gene sequence: CDR1 MNHEY, CDR2 SMNVEV (reference sequence). The V gene end was trimmed by 2 bases and the J gene end by 10 bases; junction bases not matched to a gene: 5. The CDR3 nucleotides read TGTGCCAGCAGTTTAGCGACTAGCGGGCCCGAGCAGTTCTTC. Translated, it gives CASSLATSGPEQFF.

This chain links TRBV28 with TRBJ2-2; TRBD1 is a possible D gene (5 bases). There are 16 residues in the CDR3. Germline V gene lookup returns CDR1 MDHEN and CDR2 SYDVKM. Trimming removed 2 bases from V and 4 bases from J, with 14 bases in between. In nucleotides, the CDR3 is TGTGCCAGCAGTTTAGGTTGGCAGGGTAGCACCGGGGAGCTGTTTTTT. Translated, it gives CASSLGWQGSTGELFF. Together with reference TRBV28 and TRBJ2-2, the CDR3 gives the full variable domain: DVKVTQSSRYLVKRTGEKVFLECVQDMDHENMFWYRQDPGLGLRLIYFSYDVKMKEKGDIPEGYSVSREKKERFSLILESASTNQTSMYLCASSLGWQGSTGELFFGEGSRLTVL.

The chain employs TRBV9 and TRBJ1-1; 8 bases map to TRBD1. The junction had 10 bases not matched to a gene; V was cut back by 3 bases and J by 6 bases. Germline values: CDR1 SGDLS, CDR2 YYNGEE. The CDR3 loop spans 15 amino acids. CDR3 in DNA: TGTGCCAGCAGCGCCGAATTTCGACAGGGGTCTGAAGCTTTCTTT. This gives the protein CASSAEFRQGSEAFF.

The rearrangement links TRBV15 to TRBJ1-4; a possible D gene is TRBD1 (5 bases). V was trimmed by 4 bases and J by 0 bases, leaving 15 bases between them. CDR1 is LNHNV and CDR2 is YYDKDF in the germline V gene (reference sequence). This CDR3 is 17 amino acids long. DNA of the CDR3: TGTGCCACCAGCATGCGTGTGGGGGGTTCAACTAATGAAAAACTGTTTTTT. Translation gives CATSMRVGGSTNEKLFF.

This clone was seen a few times. This chain's CDR3 is CASSPGYSGRYQETQYF. The CDR3 region has the DNA TGTGCCAGTAGTCCCGGGTATAGCGGGAGGTACCAAGAGACCCAGTACTTC. The rearrangement joins TRBV19 to TRBJ2-5; 10 bases align to TRBD2. The trim removed 5 bases at V and 0 bases at J, leaving 9 bases unmatched. This CDR3 spans 17 amino acids. Germline V gene sequence: CDR1 LNHDA, CDR2 SQIVND (reference sequence).

This chain links TRBV29-1 with TRBJ2-1, with D uncertain. CDR1 is SQVTM and CDR2 is ANQGSEA in the germline V gene. This CDR3 spans 11 amino acids. The germline V and J ends were trimmed by 7 bases and 9 bases, with 13 bases remaining between them. CDR3 amino acids: CSAVGMGEQFF. The CDR3 DNA sequence: TGCAGCGCCGTCGGAATGGGTGAGCAGTTCTTC.

This clone showed up just once. The rearrangement joins TRBV28 to TRBJ2-7, with 8 positions matching TRBD1. Germline CDR1 MDHEN, CDR2 SYDVKM. CDR3 length equals 15 residues. V trimming: 5 bases; J trimming: 3 bases; junction bases outside the gene matches: 9. The CDR3 bases are TGTGCCAGCAGTCTCCATAGGACAGGGTACTACGAGCAGTACTTC. Encoded protein: CASSLHRTGYYEQYF.

The rearrangement links TRBV9 to TRBJ2-1; D remains ambiguous. CDR1 is SGDLS, CDR2 YYNGEE, per germline. The CDR3 has 11 residues. V lost 5 bases and J 6 bases, leaving 6 bases between the germline ends. The CDR3 here is CASRGSNEQFF. CDR3 DNA: TGTGCCAGCAGAGGCTCCAATGAGCAGTTCTTC.

This chain uses TRBV29-1 with TRBJ1-1; D not resolved. CDR3 length: 15 amino acids. Per germline, CDR1 SQVTM and CDR2 ANQGSEA. V lost 1 base and J lost 0, with 12 bases in between. The CDR3 spells CSVEGAGNLNTEAFF. As DNA, the CDR3 is TGCAGCGTTGAAGGGGCGGGGAACTTGAACACTGAAGCTTTCTTT.

The chain combines TRBV10-1 with TRBJ1-1; TRBD1 agrees at 10 bases. Germline CDR1 reads WNHNN; CDR2 reads SYGVQD (reference sequence). CDR3 length equals 15 residues. Trimming at V came to 4 bases and at J to 1 base, leaving 3 bases not matched to a gene. DNA of the CDR3: TGCGCCAGCAGTGGAAGACAGGGGGCGAACACTGAAGCTTTCTTT. Its protein is CASSGRQGANTEAFF.